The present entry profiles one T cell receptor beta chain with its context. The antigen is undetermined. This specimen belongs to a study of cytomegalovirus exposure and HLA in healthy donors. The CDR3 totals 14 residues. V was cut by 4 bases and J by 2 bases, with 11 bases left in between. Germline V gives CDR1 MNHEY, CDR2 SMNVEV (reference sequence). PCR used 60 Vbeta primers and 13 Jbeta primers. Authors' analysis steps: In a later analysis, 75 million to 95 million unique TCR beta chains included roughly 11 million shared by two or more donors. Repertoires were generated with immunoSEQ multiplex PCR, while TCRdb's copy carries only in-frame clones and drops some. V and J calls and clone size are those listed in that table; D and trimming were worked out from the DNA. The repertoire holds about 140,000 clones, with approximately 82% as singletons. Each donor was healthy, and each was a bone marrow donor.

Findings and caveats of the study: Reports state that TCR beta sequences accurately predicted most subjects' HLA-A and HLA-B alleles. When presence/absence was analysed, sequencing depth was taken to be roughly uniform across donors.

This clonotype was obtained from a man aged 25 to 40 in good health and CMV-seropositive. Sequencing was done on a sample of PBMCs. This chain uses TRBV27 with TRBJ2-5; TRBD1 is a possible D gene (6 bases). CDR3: CASSSLDRQETQYF. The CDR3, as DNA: TGTGCCAGCAGTTCCCTGGACAGACAAGAGACCCAGTACTTC.